The 8 T cell receptor beta chains listed next were all sequenced from one sample in a study of beta chain features in type 1 diabetes. Study-level findings and limits: When Type 1 diabetes patients were examined, their TCRB CDR3s proved moderately but significantly shorter in all four CD4+ subsets.

These receptors lack a known antigen. Isolated RNA was reverse transcribed in full, so expressed TCRB transcripts were sequenced. The protocol was immunoSEQ multiplex PCR, while the TCRdb copy is restricted to in-frame clones and leaves out a portion. The profile shows about 740,000 clones, roughly 13% of them singletons. The source material was naive CD4+ T cells from blood. All receptors come from a man aged 18 to 29 with type 1 diabetes.

The genes are TRBV2 and TRBJ1-6, with 7 bases aligning to TRBD1. V lost 7 bases to trimming and J lost 2 bases; unmatched junction nucleotides: 5. Germline V gene lookup returns CDR1 SNHLY and CDR2 FYNNEI. The CDR3 sequence is 15 residues long. This CDR3 is CASTQGGPYNSPLHF. Here the CDR3 DNA reads TGTGCCAGCACCCAGGGGGGGCCCTATAATTCACCCCTCCACTTT.

There are a few counts of this clone. The chain is built from TRBV30 and TRBJ1-5, with D possibly being TRBD1 (6 bases). The germline V and J ends were trimmed by 1 base and 5 bases, with 9 bases remaining between them. The CDR3 spans 13 residues. Germline values: CDR1 GTSNPN, CDR2 SVGIG (reference sequence). DNA for the CDR3: TGTGCCTGGAGTGGGGGGGCATATCAGCCCCAGCATTTT. It yields the protein CAWSGGAYQPQHF.

The V gene is TRBV10-3, the J gene TRBJ1-2; D gene uncertain. The germline V gene encodes CDR1 ENHRY and CDR2 SYGVKD. CDR3 length: 16 residues. Trimming removed 2 bases from V and 3 bases from J, with 16 bases in between. CDR3 coding DNA: TGTGCCATCAGTGAGAATCTTCTGGTCAGAGACTATGGCTACACCTTC. Protein: CAISENLLVRDYGYTF.

V is TRBV6-4 and J is TRBJ2-5; 9 bases are shared with TRBD1. Germline-derived CDR1 and CDR2 are MRHNA and SNTAGT. This CDR3 comprises 14 residues. V lost 3 bases to trimming and J lost 1 base; unmatched junction nucleotides: 0. This CDR3 reads CASSETGGQETQYF. The DNA of the CDR3 is TGTGCCAGCAGTGAGACAGGGGGCCAAGAGACCCAGTACTTC.

This clone was recorded a few times. The genes are TRBV19 and TRBJ2-6; D may be TRBD1 (5 bases). Germline values: CDR1 LNHDA, CDR2 SQIVND (reference sequence). With 4 bases removed from V and 0 bases from J, the gap between germline ends came to 10 bases. The CDR3 runs to 16 residues. CDR3 bases: TGTGCCAGTAGTACCCTCGACAGCTCTGGGGCCAACGTCCTGACTTTC. Protein: CASSTLDSSGANVLTF. The whole variable domain, remainder taken from reference TRBV19 and TRBJ2-6, is DGGITQSPKYLFRKEGQNVTLSCEQNLNHDAMYWYRQDPGQGLRLIYYSQIVNDFQKGDIAEGYSVSREKKESFPLTVTSAQKNPTAFYLCASSTLDSSGANVLTFGAGSRLTVL.

This clone turned up a few times. The rearrangement links TRBV28 to TRBJ2-7, with unresolved D. This CDR3 contains 10 residues. Per the germline V gene, CDR1 is MDHEN and CDR2 is SYDVKM. V was trimmed by 4 bases and J by 8 bases, leaving 6 bases between them. CDR3 sequence: CASSSKKQYF. In DNA form, the CDR3 reads TGTGCCAGCAGTTCGAAAAAGCAGTACTTC.

This clone was counted a few times. The chain links TRBV9 to TRBJ1-1, with D perhaps TRBD1 (5 bases). Germline-derived CDR1 and CDR2 are SGDLS and YYNGEE. This CDR3 spans 13 amino acids. The V gene lost 4 bases and the J gene lost 6 bases, with 13 bases spanning the gap. In nucleotides, the CDR3 is TGTGCCAGCAGCCCCCAGGGAACAGCTGAAGCTTTCTTT. Residues: CASSPQGTAEAFF. Together with reference TRBV9 and TRBJ1-1, the CDR3 gives the full variable domain: DSGVTQTPKHLITATGQRVTLRCSPRSGDLSVYWYQQSLDQGLQFLIQYYNGEERAKGNILERFSAQQFPDLHSELNLSSLELGDSALYFCASSPQGTAEAFFGQGTRLTVV.

A note on this clone: The identical CDR3 is also encoded by other nucleotide sequences in the sample. The rearrangement links TRBV30 to TRBJ1-2, with unresolved D. Trimming took off 2 bases at V and 5 bases at J, with 9 bases between the two ends. Germline V CDR1 and CDR2: GTSNPN, SVGIG (reference sequence). CDR3 length: 12 residues. CDR3 DNA sequence: TGTGCCTGGAGTTCGTCGAATTATGGCTACACCTTC. Protein sequence: CAWSSSNYGYTF.